The 14 T cell receptor beta chains below were found in one sample sequenced in a study of blood T cell repertoires in COVID-19. Repertoires were generated with immunoSEQ multiplex PCR, while TCRdb's copy carries only in-frame clones and drops some. The profile covers roughly 400,000 clones, with around 87% appearing a single time and 2% to 2.5% taken by the ten largest. The sequencing sample was made of peripheral blood. The receptors come from a woman aged 55-69 years with COVID-19, enrolled during active disease.

This rearrangement joins TRBV3-1 (or the pseudogene TRBV3-2) to TRBJ1-2, with a weak D call TRBD1 (6 bases). The CDR3 loop spans 14 amino acids. CDR1 is LGHDT and CDR2 is YNNKEL in the germline V gene (reference sequence). Trimming pared 1 base from V and 8 bases from J, leaving 14 bases between. The CDR3 DNA reads TGTGCCAGCAGCCAAGCGACGACAGGTGTGGGCTACACCTTC. Amino acid sequence: CASSQATTGVGYTF.

The chain has TRBV5-4 and TRBJ1-2, with 7 bases identical to TRBD1. Germline V gene lookup returns CDR1 SGHNT and CDR2 YYREEE (reference sequence). The CDR3 length is 14 residues. Trimming at V came to 3 bases and at J to 1 base, leaving 3 bases not matched to a gene. The CDR3 DNA reads as TGTGCCAGCAGCTCGGGACAGATTAACTATGGCTACACCTTC. This encodes CASSSGQINYGYTF.

This clone has only a few counts. CDR3 bases: TGCGCCAGCAGCTTGGTTGGGGGAGGCACTGAAGCTTTCTTT. Protein product: CASSLVGGGTEAFF. This chain uses TRBV5-1 with TRBJ1-1, with a possible D match to TRBD1 (5 bases). The V gene lost 0 bases and the J gene lost 4 bases, with 10 bases spanning the gap. The CDR3 extends over 14 amino acids. CDR1 and CDR2 from the germline V gene are SGHRS and YFSETQ.

The chain uses TRBV18 and TRBJ1-1; D is perhaps TRBD1 (5 bases). The CDR3 length is 11 residues. Per germline, CDR1 KGHSH and CDR2 LQKENI. V shed 3 bases and J shed 9 bases, with 8 bases lying between them. CDR3 residues: CASSPDKKAFF. As DNA, the CDR3 is TGTGCCAGCTCACCGGACAAAAAAGCTTTCTTT.

Only a few counts were recorded for this clone. This chain connects TRBV28 to TRBJ1-1; 8 positions match TRBD1. Germline CDR1 is MDHEN and CDR2 is SYDVKM. V was pared by 6 bases and J by 0 bases, with 9 bases of the junction left unmatched. This CDR3 is 16 amino acids long. CDR3 coding DNA: TGTGCCAGCAGGAGACAGGGGACCCTCATGAACACTGAAGCTTTCTTT. Translation: CASRRQGTLMNTEAFF.

The chain carries TRBV11-2 and TRBJ2-1, with 7 bases matching TRBD1. Germline CDR1 SGHAT, CDR2 FQNNGV. Losses at the gene ends were 4 bases for V and 8 bases for J; bases not matched to a gene: 2. This CDR3 has 12 amino acids. CDR3 residues: CASSSQGYEQFF. The CDR3 coding sequence is TGTGCCAGCAGCTCACAGGGGTATGAGCAGTTCTTC.

The gene calls are TRBV15 and TRBJ2-7; weak D call: TRBD1 (5 bases). V was trimmed by 4 bases and J by 2 bases, leaving 9 bases between them. The germline V gene encodes CDR1 LNHNV and CDR2 YYDKDF (reference sequence). The CDR3 length is 13 residues. CDR3 in amino acids: CATSKGITYEQYF. DNA of the CDR3: TGTGCCACCAGCAAGGGGATTACCTACGAGCAGTACTTC.

This sequence joins TRBV5-1 and TRBJ1-3, with 7 bases that match TRBD1. Germline V gene lookup returns CDR1 SGHRS and CDR2 YFSETQ. Trimming took 4 bases from V and 4 from J; bases not matched to a gene: 5. CDR3 size: 14 residues. In DNA form, the CDR3 reads TGCGCCAGCAGCAACCAGGGGGACGGAAACACCATATATTTT. It is translated as CASSNQGDGNTIYF.

The rearrangement joins TRBV7-6 to TRBJ2-1; TRBD2 is a possible D gene (5 bases). The CDR3 is made up of 13 amino acids. Germline V gene sequence: CDR1 SGHVS, CDR2 FNYEAQ. V lost 0 bases, J lost 6 bases, and 6 bases lay in between. The CDR3 region has the DNA TGTGCCAGCAGCTTAGCGCTAGCCAATGAGCAGTTCTTC. It yields the protein CASSLALANEQFF.

The chain uses TRBV7-3 and TRBJ1-2; perhaps TRBD1 as D (5 bases). The length of the CDR3 is 17 residues. The V gene lost 5 bases and the J gene lost 5 bases, with 24 bases spanning the gap. Looked up from germline, CDR1 is SGHTA and CDR2 is FQGTGA. CDR3: CASSQGPGLPTGYGYTF. CDR3 DNA sequence: TGTGCCAGCAGCCAAGGACCGGGACTCCCGACGGGGTATGGCTACACCTTC.

The chain couples TRBV20-1 to TRBJ2-1; D remains ambiguous. The CDR3 has 14 amino acids. Trimming left V 3 bases short and J 3 bases short, with 12 bases between. CDR1 is DFQATT and CDR2 is SNEGSKA in the germline V gene (reference sequence). CDR3 DNA: TGCAGTGCTAGTATCGCTACGCACTACAATGAGCAGTTCTTC. This sequence encodes CSASIATHYNEQFF.

The rearrangement links TRBV24-1 to TRBJ1-2; 9 bases match TRBD1. The germline CDR1 and CDR2 sequences are KGHDR and SFDVKD. The CDR3 consists of 15 residues. Losses at the gene ends were 1 base for V and 8 bases for J; bases not matched to a gene: 7. The CDR3 bases are TGTGCCACCAGTGATTTCAGGGACAGGGCCGGCGGCTACACCTTC. It yields the protein CATSDFRDRAGGYTF.

The chain couples TRBV14 to TRBJ1-6; D gene unclear. The CDR3 is made up of 17 amino acids. Deletions cut 4 bases from V and 1 base from J, with 14 bases between. Germline CDR1 is SGHDN and CDR2 is FVKESK. The CDR3 loop is CASSRMGGPSYNSPLHF. The CDR3 bases are TGTGCCAGCAGCCGAATGGGAGGGCCTTCCTATAATTCACCCCTCCACTTT.

J is TRBJ2-3 and V is TRBV5-5; no clear D. Per the germline V gene, CDR1 is SGHKS and CDR2 is YYEKEE (reference sequence). Trimming shortened V by 0 bases and J by 6 bases, and 14 bases separated the two germline ends. The CDR3 is 15 amino acids. The CDR3 region is CASSLAVIDWDTQYF. Here the CDR3 DNA reads TGTGCCAGCAGCTTGGCAGTAATTGATTGGGATACGCAGTATTTT. The full variable domain, in which reference TRBV5-5 and TRBJ2-3 provide the parts outside the CDR3, is DAGVTQSPTHLIKTRGQQVTLRCSPISGHKSVSWYQQVLGQGPQFIFQYYEKEERGRGNFPDRFSARQFPNYSSELNVNALLLGDSALYLCASSLAVIDWDTQYFGPGTRLTVL.